This TCR beta chain comes out of a study of breast tumors, draining lymph nodes, adjacent tissues. The CDR3 runs to 20 residues. Trimming cost V 3 bases and J 3 bases; bases outside gene matches: 21. CDR1 SGHRS and CDR2 YFSETQ come from the germline V gene. TCRdb re-derived calls from the multiplex PCR reads in MiXCR, one entry per CDR3 protein. The table records about 230,000 distinct CDR3 sequences, about 30% of them present only once. This clonotype has at least ten counts. Its antigen is not known. Study-wide findings and caveats: Most tumor T cells seemingly derive from lymph node, then expand in tumor.

The lymph nodes were axillary draining lymph nodes from breast cancer patients. Sequencing was carried out using axillary lymph node tissue. The origin of this receptor is a female donor with breast cancer. Some clones in this sample may be carry-over from other donors' samples. The V call is TRBV5-1, the J call TRBJ2-1, with TRBD2 identical over 7 bases. This CDR3 is CASSSRLLGRPSGIYNEQFF. The CDR3 nucleotides read TGCGCCAGCAGCTCCCGACTACTGGGGAGACCTAGCGGAATCTACAATGAGCAGTTCTTC.